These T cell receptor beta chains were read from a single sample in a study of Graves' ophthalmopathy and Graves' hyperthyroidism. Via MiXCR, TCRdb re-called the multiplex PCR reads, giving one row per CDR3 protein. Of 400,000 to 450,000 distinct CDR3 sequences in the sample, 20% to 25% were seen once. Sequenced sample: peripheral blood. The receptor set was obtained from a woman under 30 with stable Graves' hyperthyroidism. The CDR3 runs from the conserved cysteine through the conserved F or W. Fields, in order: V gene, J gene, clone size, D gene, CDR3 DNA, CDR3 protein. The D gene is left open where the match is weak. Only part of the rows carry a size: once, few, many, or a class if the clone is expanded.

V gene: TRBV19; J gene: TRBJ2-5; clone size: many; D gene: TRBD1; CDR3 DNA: TGTGCCAGTAGTATAGCCCGGACAGGGGTACAGACCCAGTACTTC; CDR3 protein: CASSIARTGVQTQYF
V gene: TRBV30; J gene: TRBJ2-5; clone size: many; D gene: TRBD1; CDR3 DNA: TGTGCCTGGAGTTCTGACGGCCCAGGGGGCCAGTACTTC; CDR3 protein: CAWSSDGPGGQYF
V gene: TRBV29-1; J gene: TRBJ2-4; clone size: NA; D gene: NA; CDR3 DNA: TGCAGCGCAAGGGGGGAAAACGGGCAGTACTTC; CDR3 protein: CSARGENGQYF
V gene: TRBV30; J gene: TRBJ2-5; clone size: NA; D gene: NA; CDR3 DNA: TGTGCCTGGAGTCCATCGGGAGACCAGTACTTC; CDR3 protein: CAWSPSGDQYF
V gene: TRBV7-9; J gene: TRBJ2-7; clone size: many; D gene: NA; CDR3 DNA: TGTGCCAGCAGCCCACTGGGGACCTACGAGCAGTACTTC; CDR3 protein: CASSPLGTYEQYF
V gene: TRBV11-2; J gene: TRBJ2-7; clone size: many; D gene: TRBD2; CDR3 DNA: TGTGCCAGCAGCTTTTCCCGGGACTATAGCTCCTACGAGCAGTACTTC; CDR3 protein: CASSFSRDYSSYEQYF
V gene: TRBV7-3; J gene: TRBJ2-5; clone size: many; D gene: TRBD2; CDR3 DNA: TGTGCCAGCAGCTTAGCCGGACTAGCGGAACAAGAGACCCAGTACTTC; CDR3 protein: CASSLAGLAEQETQYF
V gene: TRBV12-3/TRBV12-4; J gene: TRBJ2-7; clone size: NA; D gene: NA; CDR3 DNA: TGTGCCAGCAGTCACAGCCCCGGCCGCGAGCAGTACTTC; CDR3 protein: CASSHSPGREQYF
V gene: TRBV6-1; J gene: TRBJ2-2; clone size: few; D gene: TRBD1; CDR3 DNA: TGTGCCAGCGGGGACAGGTTTAACACCGGGGAGCTGTTTTTT; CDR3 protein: CASGDRFNTGELFF
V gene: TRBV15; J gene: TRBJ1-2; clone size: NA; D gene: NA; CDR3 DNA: TGTGCCACCAAGGGGGAGAACTATGGCTACACCTTC; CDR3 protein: CATKGENYGYTF
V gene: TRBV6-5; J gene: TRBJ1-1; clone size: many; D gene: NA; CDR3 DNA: TGTGCCAGCAGTTACTCGCAAGGGGCGGGTGAAGCTTTCTTT; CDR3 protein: CASSYSQGAGEAFF
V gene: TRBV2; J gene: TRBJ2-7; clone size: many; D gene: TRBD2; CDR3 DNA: TGTGCCAGCAGTGGCCGACTAGCGGGAGGCTCCTACGAGCAGTACTTC; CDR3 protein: CASSGRLAGGSYEQYF
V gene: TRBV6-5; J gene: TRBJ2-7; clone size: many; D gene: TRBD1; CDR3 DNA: TGTGCCAGCAGTTACTCCCCGGGACAGGGCTACGAGCAGTACTTC; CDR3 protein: CASSYSPGQGYEQYF
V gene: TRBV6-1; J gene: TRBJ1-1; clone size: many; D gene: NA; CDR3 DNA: TGTGCCAGCAGCCCCCCGGGACGAGTCTCGGGGGCTTTCTTT; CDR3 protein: CASSPPGRVSGAFF
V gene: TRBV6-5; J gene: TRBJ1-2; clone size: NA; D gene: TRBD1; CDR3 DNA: TGTGCCAGCAGTTACACCAGGGGGCATGGCTACACCTTC; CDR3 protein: CASSYTRGHGYTF
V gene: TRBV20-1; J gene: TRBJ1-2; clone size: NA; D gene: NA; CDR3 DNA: TGCAGTGCTAGCGGAGGCGGCACAGGCCTGGGGGACTACACCTTC; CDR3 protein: CSASGGGTGLGDYTF
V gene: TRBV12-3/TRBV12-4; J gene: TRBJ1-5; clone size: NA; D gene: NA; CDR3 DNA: TGTGCCAGCAGTTTACGCACAGCCCATCAGCCCCAGCATTTT; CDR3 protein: CASSLRTAHQPQHF
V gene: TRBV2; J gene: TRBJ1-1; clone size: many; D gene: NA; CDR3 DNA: TGTGCCAGCAGTGAAGCGTGGGCGACTGAAGCTTTCTTT; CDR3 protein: CASSEAWATEAFF
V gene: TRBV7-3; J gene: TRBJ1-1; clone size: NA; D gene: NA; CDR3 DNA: TGTGCCAGCAGCCCCCCCGGGTTTGACACTGAAGCTTTCTTT; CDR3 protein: CASSPPGFDTEAFF
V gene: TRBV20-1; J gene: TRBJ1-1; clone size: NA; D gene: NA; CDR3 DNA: TGCAGTGCACGGGGGCGAGTGAACACTGAAGCTTTCTTT; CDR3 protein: CSARGRVNTEAFF
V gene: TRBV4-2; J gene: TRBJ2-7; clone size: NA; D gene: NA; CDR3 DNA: TGTGCCAGCAGCCAAGTAGTATGCTGTAGCTACGAGCAGTACTTC; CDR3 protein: CASSQVVCCSYEQYF
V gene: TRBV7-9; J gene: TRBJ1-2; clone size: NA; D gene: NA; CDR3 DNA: TGTGCCAGCAGCCCCACCTCGGGAGGGCATTATGGCTACACCTTC; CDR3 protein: CASSPTSGGHYGYTF
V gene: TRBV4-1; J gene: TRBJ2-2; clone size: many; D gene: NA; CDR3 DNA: TGCGCCAGCAGCCCGGACTATACCGGGGAGCTGTTTTTT; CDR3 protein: CASSPDYTGELFF